This is a list of T cell receptor beta chains from one sample in a study of glioma-infiltrating T cells. Each CDR3 protein is one row after TCRdb ran MiXCR on the multiplex PCR reads. The sample comprises approximately 120,000 distinct CDR3 sequences, less than 30% of which are singletons, and 35% rests with the top ten. Sequences were obtained from glioma tissue, nonneoplastic brain tissue, or PBMCs (not recorded which). These receptors all come from a human donor with low-grade glioma or glioblastoma, undergoing nonglioma brain surgery, or in good health (not recorded which). Both conserved end residues are trimmed from each CDR3. Clone size is shown for a subset of rows, as once, few, many or a class of expanded clone.

J: TRBJ2-1
size: .
V: TRBV7-6
length: 13
CDR3: ASSLALGLAGNEQ

J: TRBJ2-1
size: many
V: TRBV18
length: 13
CDR3: ASSPQGSSYNEQF

J: TRBJ2-2
size: many
V: TRBV18
length: 14
CDR3: ASSPPGTGEHGELF

J: TRBJ1-1
size: .
V: TRBV14
length: 14
CDR3: ASSQEGGLPGAEAF

J: TRBJ2-7
size: many
V: TRBV7-2
length: 13
CDR3: ASSLAASGGGEQY

J: TRBJ2-7
size: .
V: TRBV20-1
length: 13
CDR3: CARRPGQGYYEQY

J: TRBJ2-1
size: many
V: TRBV20-1
length: 10
CDR3: SALGVADEQF

J: TRBJ1-1
size: .
V: TRBV6-2/TRBV6-3
length: 12
CDR3: ASSYGQGTTEAF

J: TRBJ1-1
size: few
V: TRBV25-1
length: 16
CDR3: ASSEFPPTEPKNTEAF

J: TRBJ2-7
size: few
V: TRBV7-9
length: 12
CDR3: ASSTTPTVYEQY

J: TRBJ2-5
size: many
V: TRBV4-1
length: 16
CDR3: ASSQVLGGRGRQETQY

J: TRBJ2-1
size: many
V: TRBV6-1
length: 11
CDR3: ASSVGQGWRQF

J: TRBJ2-7
size: many
V: TRBV25-1
length: 13
CDR3: ASSELISGTYEQY

J: TRBJ1-5
size: many
V: TRBV12-3/TRBV12-4
length: 11
CDR3: ATGVTGNQPQH

J: TRBJ2-7
size: many
V: TRBV7-2
length: 14
CDR3: ASSLENNAAVSEQY

J: TRBJ1-1
size: few
V: TRBV12-3/TRBV12-4
length: 11
CDR3: ASRGGGNTEAF

J: TRBJ1-2
size: many
V: TRBV7-2
length: 14
CDR3: ASSSTGQGVDYGYT

J: TRBJ2-1
size: .
V: TRBV4-1
length: 14
CDR3: ASSELAGGTYNGQF

J: TRBJ2-5
size: few
V: TRBV18
length: 9
CDR3: ASSQKETQY

J: TRBJ2-1
size: .
V: TRBV29-1
length: 13
CDR3: SVRGPSGSYNEQF

J: TRBJ1-1
size: many
V: TRBV27
length: 11
CDR3: ASSLRVFAEAF

J: TRBJ1-1
size: many
V: TRBV20-1
length: 10
CDR3: SASLGGTEAF

J: TRBJ1-5
size: many
V: TRBV19
length: 15
CDR3: ASSLEGGRYSNQPQH

J: TRBJ2-3
size: .
V: TRBV2
length: 12
CDR3: ASSSNGATDTQY

J: TRBJ2-2
size: .
V: TRBV7-3
length: 13
CDR3: ASSPTGGAGGELF

J: TRBJ1-1
size: .
V: TRBV10-3
length: 11
CDR3: AISDQGGTEAF

J: TRBJ2-3
size: many
V: TRBV4-3
length: 10
CDR3: ASSPRKDTQY

J: TRBJ2-3
size: many
V: TRBV28
length: 11
CDR3: ASSLDESGTQY